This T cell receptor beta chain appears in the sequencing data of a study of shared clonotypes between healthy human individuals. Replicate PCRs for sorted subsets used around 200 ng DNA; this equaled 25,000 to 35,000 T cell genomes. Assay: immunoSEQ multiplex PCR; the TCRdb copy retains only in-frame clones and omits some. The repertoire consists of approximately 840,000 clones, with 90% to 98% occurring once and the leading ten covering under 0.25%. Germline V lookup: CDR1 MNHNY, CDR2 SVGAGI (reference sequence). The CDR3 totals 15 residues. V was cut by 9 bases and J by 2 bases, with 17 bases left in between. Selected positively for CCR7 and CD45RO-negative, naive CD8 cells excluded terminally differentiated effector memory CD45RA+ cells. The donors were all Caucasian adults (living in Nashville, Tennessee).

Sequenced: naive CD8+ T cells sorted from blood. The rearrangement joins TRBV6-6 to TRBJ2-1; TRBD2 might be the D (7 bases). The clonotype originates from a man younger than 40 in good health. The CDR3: CASSWEGEPYNEQFF. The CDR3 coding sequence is TGTGCCAGTTCCTGGGAGGGGGAGCCCTACAATGAGCAGTTCTTC.